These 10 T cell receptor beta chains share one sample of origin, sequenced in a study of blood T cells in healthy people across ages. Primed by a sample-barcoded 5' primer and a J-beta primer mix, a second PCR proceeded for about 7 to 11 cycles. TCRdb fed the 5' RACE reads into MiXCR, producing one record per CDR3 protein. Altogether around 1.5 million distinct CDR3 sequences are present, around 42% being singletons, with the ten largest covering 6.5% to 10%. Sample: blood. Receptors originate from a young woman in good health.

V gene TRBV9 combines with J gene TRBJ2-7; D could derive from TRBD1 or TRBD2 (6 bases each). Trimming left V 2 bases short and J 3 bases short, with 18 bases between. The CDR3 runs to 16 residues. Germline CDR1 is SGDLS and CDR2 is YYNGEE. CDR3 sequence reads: CASSVGGGGGIYEQYF. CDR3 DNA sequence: TGTGCCAGCAGCGTCGGAGGAGGAGGGGGAATCTACGAGCAGTACTTC.

CDR3 region: CASRTPAGRVNSPLHF. The CDR3 DNA is TGTGCCAGCAGGACACCCGCAGGACGAGTTAATTCACCCCTCCACTTT. V usage is TRBV6-5 and J usage is TRBJ1-6; D not resolved. Trimming left V 6 bases short and J 6 bases short, with 18 bases between. The CDR3 spans 16 residues. Germline CDR1 is MNHEY and CDR2 is SVGAGI.

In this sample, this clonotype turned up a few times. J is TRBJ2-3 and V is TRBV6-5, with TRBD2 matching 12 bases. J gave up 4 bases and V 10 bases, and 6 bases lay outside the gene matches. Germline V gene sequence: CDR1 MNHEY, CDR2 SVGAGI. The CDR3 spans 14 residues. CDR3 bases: TGTGCCACCCTACTAGCGGGAGGTGCAGATACGCAGTATTTT. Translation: CATLLAGGADTQYF.

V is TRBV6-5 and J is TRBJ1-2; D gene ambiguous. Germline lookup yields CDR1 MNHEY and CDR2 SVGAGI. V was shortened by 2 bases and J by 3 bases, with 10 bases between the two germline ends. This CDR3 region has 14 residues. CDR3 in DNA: TGTGCCAGCAGTTACGCCGCCAGGCACTATGGCTACACCTTC. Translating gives CASSYAARHYGYTF.

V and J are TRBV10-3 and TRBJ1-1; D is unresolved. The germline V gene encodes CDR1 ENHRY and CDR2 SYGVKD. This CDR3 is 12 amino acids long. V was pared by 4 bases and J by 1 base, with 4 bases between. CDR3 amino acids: CAISAQNTEAFF. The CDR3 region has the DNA TGTGCCATCAGTGCGCAGAACACTGAAGCTTTCTTT.

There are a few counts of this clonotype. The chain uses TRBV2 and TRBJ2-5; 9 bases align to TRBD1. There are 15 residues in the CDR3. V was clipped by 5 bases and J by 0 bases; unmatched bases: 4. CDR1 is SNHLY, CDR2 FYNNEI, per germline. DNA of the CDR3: TGTGCCAGCAGTCGGACAGGGGTTTACCAAGAGACCCAGTACTTC. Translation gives CASSRTGVYQETQYF.

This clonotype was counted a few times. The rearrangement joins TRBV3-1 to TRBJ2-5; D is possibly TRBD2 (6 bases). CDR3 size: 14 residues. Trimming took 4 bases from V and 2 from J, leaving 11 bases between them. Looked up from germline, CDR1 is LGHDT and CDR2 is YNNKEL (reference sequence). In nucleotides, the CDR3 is TGTGCCAGCAGCCCGTGGGGGAGGCAAGAGACCCAGTACTTC. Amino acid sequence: CASSPWGRQETQYF.

CDR3 amino acids: CASSVDSSNYGYTF. CDR3 DNA: TGTGCCAGCAGTGTTGACAGTTCTAACTATGGCTACACCTTC. The chain has TRBV6-1 and TRBJ1-2; D possibly corresponds to TRBD1 (5 bases). CDR3 length: 14 residues. Germline V gene lookup returns CDR1 MNHNS and CDR2 SASEGT. V shed 4 bases and J shed 0 bases, with 9 bases lying between them.

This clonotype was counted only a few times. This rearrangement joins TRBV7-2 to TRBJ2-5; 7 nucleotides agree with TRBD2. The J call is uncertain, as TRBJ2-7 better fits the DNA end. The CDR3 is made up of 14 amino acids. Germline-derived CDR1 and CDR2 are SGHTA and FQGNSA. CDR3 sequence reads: CASSFGGRAHEQYF. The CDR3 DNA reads TGTGCCAGCAGCTTCGGTGGGAGGGCACACGAGCAGTACTTC.

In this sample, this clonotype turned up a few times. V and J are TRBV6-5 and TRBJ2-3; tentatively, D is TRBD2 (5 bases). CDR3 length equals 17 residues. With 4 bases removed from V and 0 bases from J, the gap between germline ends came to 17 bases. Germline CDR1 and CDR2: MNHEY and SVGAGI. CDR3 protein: CASSFLMERPSTDTQYF. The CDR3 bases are TGTGCCAGCAGTTTCCTCATGGAGCGGCCGAGCACAGATACGCAGTATTTT.